This T cell receptor beta chain was retrieved from a study of blood T cell repertoires in COVID-19. Study in general: Both acute and convalescent COVID-19 samples were obtained from the United States, Italy and Spain.

The authors' processing: From reference gene primer amplification, estimates of nucleated cell counts were derived. The data were produced by immunoSEQ multiplex PCR, yet TCRdb's version contains in-frame clones alone and is incomplete. D and trimming come from the DNA, and the V and J calls and clone size come from that table. Among tens of thousands of clones listed, roughly 82% were seen once. This CDR3 spans 16 amino acids. The V gene lost 4 bases and the J gene lost 7 bases, with 20 bases spanning the gap. Germline lookup yields CDR1 MNHEY and CDR2 SVGAGI. The rearrangement links TRBV6-5 to TRBJ2-1; D is perhaps TRBD2 (5 bases). The receptor comes from a woman over 75 with active or convalescent COVID-19. What was sequenced was peripheral blood. The CDR3 here is CASSSPRGGIWNEQFF. As DNA, the CDR3 is TGTGCCAGCAGTTCCCCTCGGGGTGGCATTTGGAATGAGCAGTTCTTC.